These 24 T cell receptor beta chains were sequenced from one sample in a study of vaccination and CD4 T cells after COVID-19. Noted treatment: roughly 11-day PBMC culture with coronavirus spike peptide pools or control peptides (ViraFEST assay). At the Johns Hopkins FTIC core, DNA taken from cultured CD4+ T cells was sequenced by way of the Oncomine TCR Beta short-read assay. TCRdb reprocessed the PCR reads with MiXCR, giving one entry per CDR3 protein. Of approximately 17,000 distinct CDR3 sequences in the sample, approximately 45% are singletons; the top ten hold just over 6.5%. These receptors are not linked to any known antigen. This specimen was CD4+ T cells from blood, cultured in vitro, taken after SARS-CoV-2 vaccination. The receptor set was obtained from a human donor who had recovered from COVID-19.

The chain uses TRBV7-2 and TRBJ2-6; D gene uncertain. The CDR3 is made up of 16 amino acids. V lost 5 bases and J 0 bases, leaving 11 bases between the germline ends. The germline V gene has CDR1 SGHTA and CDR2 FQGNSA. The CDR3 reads CASSPPRVSGANVLTF. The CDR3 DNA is TGTGCCAGCAGCCCCCCCCGGGTCTCTGGGGCCAACGTCCTGACTTTC.

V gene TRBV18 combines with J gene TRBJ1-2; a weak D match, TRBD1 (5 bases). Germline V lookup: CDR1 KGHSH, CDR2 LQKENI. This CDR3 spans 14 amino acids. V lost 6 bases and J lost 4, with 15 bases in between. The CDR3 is CASSTGGRGYGYTF. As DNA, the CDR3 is TGTGCCAGCTCTACCGGGGGGAGAGGCTATGGCTACACCTTC.

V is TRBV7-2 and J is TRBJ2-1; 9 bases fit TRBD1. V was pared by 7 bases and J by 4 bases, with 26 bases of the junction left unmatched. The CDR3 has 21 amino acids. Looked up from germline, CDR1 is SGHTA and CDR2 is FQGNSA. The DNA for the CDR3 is TGTGCCAGCAACTTGAATCGGGGGACAGGGTATAACCCTAGGAAGTACAATGAGCAGTTCTTC. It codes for CASNLNRGTGYNPRKYNEQFF.

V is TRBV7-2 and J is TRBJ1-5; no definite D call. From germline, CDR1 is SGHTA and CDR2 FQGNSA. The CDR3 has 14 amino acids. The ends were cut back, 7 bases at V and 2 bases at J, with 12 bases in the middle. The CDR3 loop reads CASTSQRGNQPQHF. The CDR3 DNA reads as TGTGCCAGCACCTCCCAACGGGGCAATCAGCCCCAGCATTTT.

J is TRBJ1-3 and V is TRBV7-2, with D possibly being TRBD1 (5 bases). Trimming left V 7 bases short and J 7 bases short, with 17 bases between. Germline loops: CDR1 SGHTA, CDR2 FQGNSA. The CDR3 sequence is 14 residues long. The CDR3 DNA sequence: TGTGCCAGCACCCCGGGTGGGGGGACTAACACCATATATTTT. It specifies CASTPGGGTNTIYF.

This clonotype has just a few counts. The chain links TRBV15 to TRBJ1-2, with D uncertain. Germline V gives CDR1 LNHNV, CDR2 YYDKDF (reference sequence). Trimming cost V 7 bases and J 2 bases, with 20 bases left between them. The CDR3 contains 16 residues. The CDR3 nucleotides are TGTGCCACCACATCAAGGGTTAATAGTCGGAACTATGGCTACACCTTC. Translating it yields CATTSRVNSRNYGYTF. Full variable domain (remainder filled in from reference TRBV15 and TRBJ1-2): DAMVIQNPRYQVTQFGKPVTLSCSQTLNHNVMYWYQQKSSQAPKLLFHYYDKDFNNEADTPDNFQSRRPNTSFCFLDIRSPGLGDTAMYLCATTSRVNSRNYGYTFGSGTRLTVV.

The CDR3 DNA reads as TGCAGTGCTAAAGCAGGAGAAGGACTAGCGGGATCCTACAATGAGCAGTTCTTC. This codes for CSAKAGEGLAGSYNEQFF. The V and J genes are TRBV20-1 and TRBJ2-1, with TRBD2 matching 12 bases. The CDR3 length is 18 residues. CDR1 and CDR2 from the germline V gene are DFQATT and SNEGSKA (reference sequence). V gave up 4 bases and J gave up 1 base; unmatched junction bases: 11.

The CDR3 region is CASRRTQDRGETQYF. DNA for the CDR3: TGTGCCAGCAGAAGAACACAGGACAGGGGAGAGACCCAGTACTTC. V and J are TRBV27 and TRBJ2-5; 9 bases align to TRBD1. This CDR3 contains 15 residues. In germline, CDR1 is MNHEY, CDR2 SMNVEV (reference sequence). The trim removed 6 bases at V and 4 bases at J, leaving 9 bases unmatched.

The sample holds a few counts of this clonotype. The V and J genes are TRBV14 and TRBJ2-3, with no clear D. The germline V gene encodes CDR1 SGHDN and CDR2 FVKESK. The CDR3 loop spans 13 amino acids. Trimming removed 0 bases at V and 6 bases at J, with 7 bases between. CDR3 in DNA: TGTGCCAGCAGCCAAGATTCTGGGGATACGCAGTATTTT. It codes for CASSQDSGDTQYF. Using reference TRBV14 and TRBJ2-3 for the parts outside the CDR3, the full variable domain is EAGVTQFPSHSVIEKGQTVTLRCDPISGHDNLYWYRRVMGKEIKFLLHFVKESKQDESGMPNNRFLAERTGGTYSTLKVQPAELEDSGVYFCASSQDSGDTQYFGPGTRLTVL.

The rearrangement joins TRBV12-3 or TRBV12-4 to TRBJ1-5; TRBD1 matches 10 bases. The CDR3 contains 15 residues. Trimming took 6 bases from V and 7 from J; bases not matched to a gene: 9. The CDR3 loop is CASSPDRGREQPQHF. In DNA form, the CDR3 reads TGTGCCAGCAGCCCCGACAGGGGGCGCGAGCAGCCCCAGCATTTT.

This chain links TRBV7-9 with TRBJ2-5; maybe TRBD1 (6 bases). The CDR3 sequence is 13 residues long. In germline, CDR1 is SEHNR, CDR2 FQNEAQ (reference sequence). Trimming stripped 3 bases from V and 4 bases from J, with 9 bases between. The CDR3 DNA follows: TGTGCCAGCAGCTTCTTACAGGGAGAGACCCAGTACTTC. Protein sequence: CASSFLQGETQYF. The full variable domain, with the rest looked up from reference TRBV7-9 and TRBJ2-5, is DTGVSQNPRHKITKRGQNVTFRCDPISEHNRLYWYRQTLGQGPEFLTYFQNEAQLEKSRLLSDRFSAERPKGSFSTLEIQRTEQGDSAMYLCASSFLQGETQYFGPGTRLLVL.

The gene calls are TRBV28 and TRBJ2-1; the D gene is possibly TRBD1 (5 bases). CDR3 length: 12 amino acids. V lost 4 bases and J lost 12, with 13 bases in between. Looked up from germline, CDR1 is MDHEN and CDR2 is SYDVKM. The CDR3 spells CASSSGSIGQFF. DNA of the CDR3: TGTGCCAGCAGTTCAGGGTCCATTGGGCAGTTCTTC.

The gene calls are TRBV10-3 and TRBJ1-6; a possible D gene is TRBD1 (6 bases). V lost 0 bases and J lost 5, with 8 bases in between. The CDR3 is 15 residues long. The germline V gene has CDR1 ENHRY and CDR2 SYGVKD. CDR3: CAISESGGDNSPLHF. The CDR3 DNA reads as TGTGCCATCAGTGAGTCAGGGGGAGATAATTCACCCCTCCACTTT.

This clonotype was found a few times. CDR3: CACITGREQYF. The CDR3 DNA follows: TGTGCCTGCATTACAGGGCGGGAGCAGTACTTC. The chain is built from TRBV30 and TRBJ2-7; TRBD1 is a possible D gene (6 bases). Germline values: CDR1 GTSNPN, CDR2 SVGIG (reference sequence). The V end was cut by 6 bases, the J end by 7 bases, with 13 bases between. The CDR3 length is 11 residues.

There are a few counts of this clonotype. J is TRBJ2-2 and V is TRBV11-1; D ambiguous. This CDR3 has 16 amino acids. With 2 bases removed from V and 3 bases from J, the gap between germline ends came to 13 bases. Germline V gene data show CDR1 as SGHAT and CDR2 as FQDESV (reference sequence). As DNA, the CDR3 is TGTGCCAGCAGCTTAAGACCGGGTTCGGACACCGGGGAGCTGTTTTTT. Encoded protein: CASSLRPGSDTGELFF.

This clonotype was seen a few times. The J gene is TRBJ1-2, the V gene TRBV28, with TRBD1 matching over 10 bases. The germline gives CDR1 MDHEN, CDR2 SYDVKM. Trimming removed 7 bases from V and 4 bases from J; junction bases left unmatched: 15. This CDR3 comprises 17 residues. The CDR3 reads CASTAGTGDASVYGYTF. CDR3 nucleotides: TGTGCCAGCACCGCCGGGACAGGGGACGCCTCAGTCTATGGCTACACCTTC.

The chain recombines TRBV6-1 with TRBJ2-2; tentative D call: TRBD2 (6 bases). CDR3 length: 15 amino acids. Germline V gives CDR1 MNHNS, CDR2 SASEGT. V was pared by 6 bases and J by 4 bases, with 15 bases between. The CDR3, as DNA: TGTGCCAGCAGCCGTGGGACTGCTCGCACCGGGGAGCTGTTTTTT. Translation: CASSRGTARTGELFF.

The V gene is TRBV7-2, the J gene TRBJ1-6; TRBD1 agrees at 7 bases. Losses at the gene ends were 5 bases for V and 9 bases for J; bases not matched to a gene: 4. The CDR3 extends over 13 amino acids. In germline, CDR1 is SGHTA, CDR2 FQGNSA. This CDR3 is CASSRQGGSPLHF. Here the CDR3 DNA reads TGTGCCAGCAGCCGTCAGGGGGGTTCACCCCTCCACTTT.

CDR3 DNA: TGTGCCAGCAGCTTGCAAGCGGGAGGGCTCCATACGCAGTATTTT. It specifies CASSLQAGGLHTQYF. The V call is TRBV7-2, the J call TRBJ2-3, with 10 bases identical to TRBD2. CDR1 and CDR2 (germline): SGHTA, FQGNSA. This CDR3 has 15 amino acids. V was pared by 3 bases and J by 7 bases, with 7 bases of the junction left unmatched.

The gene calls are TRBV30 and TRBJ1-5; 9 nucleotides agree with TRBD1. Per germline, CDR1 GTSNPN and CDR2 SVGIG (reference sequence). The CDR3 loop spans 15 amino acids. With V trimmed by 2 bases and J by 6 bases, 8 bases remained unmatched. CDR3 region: CAWSTPGTGTQPQHF. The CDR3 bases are TGTGCCTGGAGTACTCCAGGGACAGGGACTCAGCCCCAGCATTTT.

CDR3: CSCGLAGDYNEQFF. Here the CDR3 DNA reads TGCAGTTGCGGGCTAGCGGGAGACTACAATGAGCAGTTCTTC. This chain links TRBV20-1 with TRBJ2-1, with TRBD2 identical over 10 bases. Germline V CDR1 and CDR2: DFQATT, SNEGSKA (reference sequence). The CDR3 consists of 14 residues. After removal of 8 bases from V and 3 bases from J, the junction contained 7 bases not matched to a gene.

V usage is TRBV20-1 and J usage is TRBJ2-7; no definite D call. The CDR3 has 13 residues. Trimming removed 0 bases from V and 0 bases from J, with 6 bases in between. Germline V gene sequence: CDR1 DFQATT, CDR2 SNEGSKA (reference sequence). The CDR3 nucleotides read TGCAGTGCTAGAGATCAAGCCTCCTACGAGCAGTACTTC. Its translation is CSARDQASYEQYF.

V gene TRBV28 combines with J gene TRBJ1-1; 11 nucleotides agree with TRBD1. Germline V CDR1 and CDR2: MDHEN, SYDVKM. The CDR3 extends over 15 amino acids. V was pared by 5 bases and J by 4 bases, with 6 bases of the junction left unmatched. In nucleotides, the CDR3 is TGTGCCAGCAGTCCGCCGGGACAGGGGGGCACTGAAGCTTTCTTT. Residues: CASSPPGQGGTEAFF.

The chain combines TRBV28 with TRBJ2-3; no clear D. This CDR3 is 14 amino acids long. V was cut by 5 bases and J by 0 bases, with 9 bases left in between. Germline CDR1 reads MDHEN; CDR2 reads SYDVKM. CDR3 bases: TGTGCCAGCAGTATGACCGGAAGCACAGATACGCAGTATTTT. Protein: CASSMTGSTDTQYF.